The present T cell receptor (beta chain) was sequenced within a study of cytomegalovirus exposure and HLA in healthy donors. V was shortened by 4 bases and J by 8 bases, with 11 bases between the two germline ends. The CDR3 consists of 12 residues. Germline assignment: CDR1 SGHTA and CDR2 FQGNSA. Of note for this clone: Antigen: not known.

Amplification used 60 Vbeta primers and 13 Jbeta primers. Measured with immunoSEQ multiplex PCR; TCRdb has only the in-frame clones, and not every one. The table records about 130,000 clones, around three quarters of them present only once. Notes on the study in general: 150 or so TCR beta chains were listed as cytomegalovirus-associated. Some V segments, TRBV6-2 and TRBV6-3 among them, were indistinguishable and were therefore excluded.

V gene TRBV7-2 combines with J gene TRBJ1-2; possibly TRBD1 for D (6 bases). Sequencing used PBMCs. The sequence was collected from a man aged 35-49 years in good health and CMV-seronegative. CDR3 sequence (DNA): TGTGCCAGCAGCTCCTGGGGGGGCGGCTACACCTTC. The encoded protein is CASSSWGGGYTF.